Listed below are T cell receptor beta chains from one sample, sequenced in a study of blood T cell repertoires in COVID-19. Only in-frame clones appear in the TCRdb table, and some are missing; sequencing was by immunoSEQ multiplex PCR. The table records approximately 240,000 clones, 84% of them present only once. What was sequenced was peripheral blood. All receptors derive from a woman in her thirties or forties who had recovered from COVID-19. Each CDR3 is given with its conserved first and last residue. The D gene is left open where the match is weak. The listing skips clone size in some rows; elsewhere it reads once, few, many or a size class.

CDR3 length: 15; J gene: TRBJ1-2; clone size: once; D gene: .; V gene: TRBV27; CDR3 DNA: TGTGCCAGCAGTTTAGGCGCAGGGCCGGACTATGGCTACACCTTC; CDR3 protein: CASSLGAGPDYGYTF
CDR3 length: 14; J gene: TRBJ2-7; clone size: .; D gene: .; V gene: TRBV5-1; CDR3 DNA: TGCGCCAGCAGCTTGGAGGCAGGGGGGTCCGAGCAGTACTTC; CDR3 protein: CASSLEAGGSEQYF
CDR3 length: 15; J gene: TRBJ2-7; clone size: once; D gene: TRBD1; V gene: TRBV5-1; CDR3 DNA: TGCGCCAGCAGCTTACAAGGACAGGGGCTCTACGAGCAGTACTTC; CDR3 protein: CASSLQGQGLYEQYF
CDR3 length: 15; J gene: TRBJ2-7; clone size: .; D gene: TRBD2; V gene: TRBV9; CDR3 DNA: TGTGCCAGCAGCGTAGAACTAGCGGGGGCCTACGAGCAGTACTTC; CDR3 protein: CASSVELAGAYEQYF
CDR3 length: 13; J gene: TRBJ1-4; clone size: .; D gene: .; V gene: TRBV12-3/TRBV12-4; CDR3 DNA: TGTGCCAGCAGTTTCGGACAACCCGAAAAACTGTTTTTT; CDR3 protein: CASSFGQPEKLFF
CDR3 length: 13; J gene: TRBJ2-2; clone size: few; D gene: .; V gene: TRBV3-1/TRBV3-2; CDR3 DNA: TGTGCCAGCAGCCAAGTCTTCGGCGGGGAGCTGTTTTTT; CDR3 protein: CASSQVFGGELFF
CDR3 length: 16; J gene: TRBJ2-3; clone size: .; D gene: TRBD1; V gene: TRBV13; CDR3 DNA: TGTGCCAGCAGCCCCCGAACAGGGGGGAACACAGATACGCAGTATTTT; CDR3 protein: CASSPRTGGNTDTQYF
CDR3 length: 12; J gene: TRBJ1-2; clone size: few; D gene: .; V gene: TRBV10-3; CDR3 DNA: TGTGCCATCAGTGAACAGGCGTATGGCTACACCTTC; CDR3 protein: CAISEQAYGYTF
CDR3 length: 15; J gene: TRBJ2-7; clone size: .; D gene: TRBD2; V gene: TRBV27; CDR3 DNA: TGTGCCAGCAGTTTACTAGCGGGTCTCTCCTACGAGCAGTACTTC; CDR3 protein: CASSLLAGLSYEQYF
CDR3 length: 17; J gene: TRBJ2-4; clone size: .; D gene: .; V gene: TRBV28; CDR3 DNA: TGTGCCAGCAGTTTACGGGAATGGAAACTAGCCAAAAACATTCAGTACTTC; CDR3 protein: CASSLREWKLAKNIQYF